This T cell receptor (beta chain) was recovered during a study of T cell responses to AZD1222 COVID-19 vaccine. Study-wide points: The breadth and depth of Spike-specific TCRs increased once two AZD1222 doses had been given. Samples come after the peak T cell response, not at day 14. Females outnumbered males among donors, who were mostly white British; clonal diversity was possibly underestimated. Nearly half of spike-specific TCRs reportedly target variant regions that are unmutated in the B.1.351 and B.1.1.7 variants.

Repertoires were generated with immunoSEQ multiplex PCR, while TCRdb's copy carries only in-frame clones and drops some. Among under 150,000 clones listed, 85% were seen once. Germline V lookup: CDR1 SGHDN, CDR2 FVKESK. The V gene lost 5 bases and the J gene lost 2 bases, with 19 bases spanning the gap. The CDR3 contains 16 residues. On this clone itself: The target antigen is unknown.

The material sequenced was peripheral blood, taken 28 days after the second dose of the MenACWY control vaccine. The chain recombines TRBV14 with TRBJ2-7; D unclear. The TCR was taken from an adult who received the MenACWY meningococcal vaccine as a control. CDR3 region: CASSALSGRVAYEQYF. CDR3 bases: TGTGCCAGCAGCGCCCTCTCCGGTCGGGTGGCCTACGAGCAGTACTTC.